This T cell receptor beta chain was obtained from a study of T-cell memory formation after mild COVID-19. Findings of the study overall: What remained unconfirmed was the SARS-CoV-2 specificity of second-wave clones peaking on day 37.

This clonotype appeared a few times. Antigen specificity is unknown. In TCRdb, the 5' RACE reads were re-called with MiXCR into one record per CDR3 protein. Here the sample spans more than 400,000 distinct CDR3 sequences, over 15% being singletons. CDR1 is SGHRS and CDR2 is YFSETQ in the germline V gene. The junction had 6 bases not matched to a gene; V was cut back by 0 bases and J by 1 base. The CDR3 covers 16 residues. This TCR was recovered from an adult woman who had mild COVID-19 (a few samples of this study predate the infection). Cell type and time point are not known. The chain combines TRBV5-1 with TRBJ2-5, with 7 bases lining up with TRBD1. Material for sequencing was PBMCs or a T cell subset sorted from them (not recorded which). The CDR3 DNA is TGCGCCAGCAGCTTGGGGCAGGGGGACCTCCAAGAGACCCAGTACTTC. This translates into CASSLGQGDLQETQYF.